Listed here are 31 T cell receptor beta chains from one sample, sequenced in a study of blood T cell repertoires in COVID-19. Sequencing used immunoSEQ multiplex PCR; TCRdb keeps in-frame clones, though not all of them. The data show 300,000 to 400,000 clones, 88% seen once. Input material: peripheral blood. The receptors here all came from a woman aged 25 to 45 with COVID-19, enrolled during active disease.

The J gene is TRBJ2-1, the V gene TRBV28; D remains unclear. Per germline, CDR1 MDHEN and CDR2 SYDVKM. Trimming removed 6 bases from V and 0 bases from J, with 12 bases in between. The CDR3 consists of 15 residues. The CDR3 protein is CASSLSLSSYNEQFF. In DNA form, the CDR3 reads TGTGCCAGCAGCCTCTCTCTTAGCTCCTACAATGAGCAGTTCTTC.

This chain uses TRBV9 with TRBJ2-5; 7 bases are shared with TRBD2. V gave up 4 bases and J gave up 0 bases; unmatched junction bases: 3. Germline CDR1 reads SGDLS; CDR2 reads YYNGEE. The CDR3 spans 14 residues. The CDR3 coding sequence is TGTGCCAGCAGCTCTAGCGGTTACCAAGAGACCCAGTACTTC. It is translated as CASSSSGYQETQYF.

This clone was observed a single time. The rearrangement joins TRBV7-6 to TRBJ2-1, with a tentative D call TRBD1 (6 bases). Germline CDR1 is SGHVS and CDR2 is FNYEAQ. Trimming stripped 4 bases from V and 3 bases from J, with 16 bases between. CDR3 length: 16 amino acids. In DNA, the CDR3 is TGTGCCAGCAGCTCAGAACCGGGACAACGCTACAATGAGCAGTTCTTC. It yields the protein CASSSEPGQRYNEQFF.

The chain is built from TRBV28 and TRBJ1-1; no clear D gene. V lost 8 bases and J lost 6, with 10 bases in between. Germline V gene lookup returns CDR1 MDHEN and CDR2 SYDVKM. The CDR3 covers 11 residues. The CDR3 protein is CASGWRAEAFF. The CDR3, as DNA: TGTGCCAGCGGATGGAGGGCTGAAGCTTTCTTT.

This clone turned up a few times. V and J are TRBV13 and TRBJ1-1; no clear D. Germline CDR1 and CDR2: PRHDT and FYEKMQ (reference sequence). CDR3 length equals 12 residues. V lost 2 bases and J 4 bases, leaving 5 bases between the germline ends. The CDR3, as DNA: TGTGCCAGCAGCTTATGGAGCACTGAAGCTTTCTTT. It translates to CASSLWSTEAFF.

CDR3 amino acids: CASSALAGSKETQYF. CDR3 nucleotides: TGTGCCAGCAGCGCCCTAGCGGGGAGCAAGGAGACCCAGTACTTC. The chain is built from TRBV7-9 and TRBJ2-5; TRBD2 agrees at 9 bases. V gave up 5 bases and J gave up 5 bases; unmatched junction bases: 9. The CDR3 spans 15 residues. Germline CDR1 reads SEHNR; CDR2 reads FQNEAQ (reference sequence).

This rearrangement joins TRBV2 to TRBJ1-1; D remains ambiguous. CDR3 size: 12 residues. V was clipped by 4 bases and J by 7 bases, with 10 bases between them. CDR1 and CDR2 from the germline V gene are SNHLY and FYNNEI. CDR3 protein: CASSAGAGEAFF. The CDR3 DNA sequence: TGTGCCAGCAGTGCAGGAGCGGGTGAAGCTTTCTTT.

The CDR3 DNA is TGTGCCAGCAGCCGCGGACTAGCGGACACAGATACGCAGTATTTT. Protein: CASSRGLADTDTQYF. J is TRBJ2-3 and V is TRBV3-1 (or the pseudogene TRBV3-2); 10 nucleotides agree with TRBD2. Trimming removed 4 bases from V and 2 bases from J; junction bases left unmatched: 3. The CDR3 contains 15 residues. Germline values: CDR1 LGHDT, CDR2 YNNKEL (reference sequence).

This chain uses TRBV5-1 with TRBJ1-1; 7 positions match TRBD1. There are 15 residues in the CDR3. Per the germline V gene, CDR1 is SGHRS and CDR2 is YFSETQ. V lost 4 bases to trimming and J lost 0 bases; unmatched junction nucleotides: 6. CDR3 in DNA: TGCGCCAGCAGCCGAAACCAGGGGGTGAACACTGAAGCTTTCTTT. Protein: CASSRNQGVNTEAFF.

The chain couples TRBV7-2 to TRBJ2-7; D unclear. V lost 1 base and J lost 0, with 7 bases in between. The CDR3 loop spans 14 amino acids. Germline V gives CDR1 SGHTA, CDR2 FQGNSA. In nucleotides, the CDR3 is TGTGCCAGCAGCTTAGACGCGGACTCCTACGAGCAGTACGTC. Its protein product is CASSLDADSYEQYV.

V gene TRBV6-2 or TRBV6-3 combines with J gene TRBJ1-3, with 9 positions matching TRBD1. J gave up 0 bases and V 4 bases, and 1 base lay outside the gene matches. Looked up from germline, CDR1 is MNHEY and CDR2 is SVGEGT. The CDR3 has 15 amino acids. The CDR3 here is CASSWDRVSGNTIYF. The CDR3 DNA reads TGTGCCAGCAGTTGGGACAGGGTCTCTGGAAACACCATATATTTT.

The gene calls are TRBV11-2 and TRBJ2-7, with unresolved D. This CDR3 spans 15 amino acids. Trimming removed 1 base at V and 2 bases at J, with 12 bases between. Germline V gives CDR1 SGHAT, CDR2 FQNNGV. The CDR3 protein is CASSLGWQVPYEQYV. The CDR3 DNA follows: TGTGCCAGCAGCTTAGGGTGGCAGGTCCCCTACGAGCAGTACGTC.

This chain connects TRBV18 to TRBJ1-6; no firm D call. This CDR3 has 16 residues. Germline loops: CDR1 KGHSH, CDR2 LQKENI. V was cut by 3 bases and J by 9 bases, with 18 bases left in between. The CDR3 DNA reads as TGTGCCAGCTCACCGGCGGGAGGTACAGCCACTTCACCCCTCCACTTT. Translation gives CASSPAGGTATSPLHF.

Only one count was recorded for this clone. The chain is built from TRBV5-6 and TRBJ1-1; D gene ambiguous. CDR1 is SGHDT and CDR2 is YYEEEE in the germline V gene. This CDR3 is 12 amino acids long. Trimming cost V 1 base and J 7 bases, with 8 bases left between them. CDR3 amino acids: CASSLLPREAFF. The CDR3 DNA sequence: TGTGCCAGCAGCTTGCTACCACGTGAAGCTTTCTTT.

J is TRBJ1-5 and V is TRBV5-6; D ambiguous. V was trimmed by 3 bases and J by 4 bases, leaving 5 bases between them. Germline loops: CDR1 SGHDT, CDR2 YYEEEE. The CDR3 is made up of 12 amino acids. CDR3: CASSSLNQPQHF. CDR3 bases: TGTGCCAGCAGCTCCTTAAATCAGCCCCAGCATTTT.

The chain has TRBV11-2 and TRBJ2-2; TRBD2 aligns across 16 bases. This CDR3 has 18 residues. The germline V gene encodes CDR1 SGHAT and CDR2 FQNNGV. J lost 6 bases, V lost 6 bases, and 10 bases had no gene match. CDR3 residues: CASSPDPGLAGGPGELFF. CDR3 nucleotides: TGTGCCAGCAGTCCAGACCCGGGACTAGCGGGGGGGCCCGGGGAGCTGTTTTTT.

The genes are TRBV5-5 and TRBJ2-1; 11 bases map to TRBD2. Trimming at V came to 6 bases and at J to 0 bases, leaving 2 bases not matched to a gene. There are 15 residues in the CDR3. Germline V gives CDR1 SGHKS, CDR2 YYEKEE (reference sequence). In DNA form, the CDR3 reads TGTGCCAGCATGGGGACTAGCGGCTCCTACAATGAGCAGTTCTTC. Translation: CASMGTSGSYNEQFF.

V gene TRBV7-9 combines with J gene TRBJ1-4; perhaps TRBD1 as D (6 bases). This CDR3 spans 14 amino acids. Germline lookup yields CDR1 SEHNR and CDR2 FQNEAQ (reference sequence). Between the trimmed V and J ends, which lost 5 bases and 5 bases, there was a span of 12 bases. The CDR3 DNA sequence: TGTGCCAGCAGCCCACAGGGAGCAAATGAAAAACTGTTTTTT. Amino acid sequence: CASSPQGANEKLFF.

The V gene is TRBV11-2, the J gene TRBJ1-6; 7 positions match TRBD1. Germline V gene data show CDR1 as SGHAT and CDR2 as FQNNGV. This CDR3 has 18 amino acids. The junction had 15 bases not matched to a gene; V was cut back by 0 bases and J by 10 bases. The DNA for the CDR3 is TGTGCCAGCAGCTTAGAGGGGACAGTCCCACTTTTAGGGTCACCCCTCCACTTT. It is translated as CASSLEGTVPLLGSPLHF. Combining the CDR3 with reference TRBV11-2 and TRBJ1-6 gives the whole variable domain EAGVAQSPRYKIIEKRQSVAFWCNPISGHATLYWYQQILGQGPKLLIQFQNNGVVDDSQLPKDRFSAERLKGVDSTLKIQPAKLEDSAVYLCASSLEGTVPLLGSPLHFGNGTRLTVT.

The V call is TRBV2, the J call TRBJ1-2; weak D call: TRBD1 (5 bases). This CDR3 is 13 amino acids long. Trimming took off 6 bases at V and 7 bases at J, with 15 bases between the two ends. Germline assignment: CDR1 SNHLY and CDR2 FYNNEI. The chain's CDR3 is CASREQVPSGYTF. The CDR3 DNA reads TGTGCCAGCAGGGAACAGGTGCCGTCTGGCTACACCTTC.

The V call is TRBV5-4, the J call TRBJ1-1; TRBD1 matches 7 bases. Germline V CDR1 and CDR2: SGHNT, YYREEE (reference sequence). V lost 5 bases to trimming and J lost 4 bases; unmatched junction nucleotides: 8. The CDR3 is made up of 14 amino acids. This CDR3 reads CASSSRQGLTEAFF. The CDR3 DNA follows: TGTGCCAGCAGTTCTCGACAGGGACTCACTGAAGCTTTCTTT.

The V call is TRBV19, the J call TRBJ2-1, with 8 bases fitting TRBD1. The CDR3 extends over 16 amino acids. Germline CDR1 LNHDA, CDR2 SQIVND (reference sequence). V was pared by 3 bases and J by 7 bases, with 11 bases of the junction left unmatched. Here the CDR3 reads CASSILPGGPVNEQFF. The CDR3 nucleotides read TGTGCCAGTAGTATTCTTCCAGGGGGCCCGGTAAATGAGCAGTTCTTC.

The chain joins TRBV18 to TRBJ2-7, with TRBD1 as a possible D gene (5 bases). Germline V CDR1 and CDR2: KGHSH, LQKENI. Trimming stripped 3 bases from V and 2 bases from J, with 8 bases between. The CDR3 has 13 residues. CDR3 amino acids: CASSPPDTYEQYV. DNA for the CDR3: TGTGCCAGCTCACCTCCGGACACCTACGAGCAGTACGTC.

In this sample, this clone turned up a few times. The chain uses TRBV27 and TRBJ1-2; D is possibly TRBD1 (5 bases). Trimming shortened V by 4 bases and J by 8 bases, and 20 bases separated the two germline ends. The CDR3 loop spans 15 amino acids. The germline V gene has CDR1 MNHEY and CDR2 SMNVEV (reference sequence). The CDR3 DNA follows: TGTGCCAGCAGTTCACTGGGGACCAGGAGGGGCGGCTACACCTTC. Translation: CASSSLGTRRGGYTF.

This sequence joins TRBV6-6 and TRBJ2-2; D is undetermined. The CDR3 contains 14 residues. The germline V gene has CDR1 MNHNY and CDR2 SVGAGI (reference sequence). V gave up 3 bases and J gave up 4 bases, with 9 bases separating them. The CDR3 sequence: CASSYSTGTGELFF. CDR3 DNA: TGTGCCAGCAGTTATTCGACGGGCACCGGGGAGCTGTTTTTT.

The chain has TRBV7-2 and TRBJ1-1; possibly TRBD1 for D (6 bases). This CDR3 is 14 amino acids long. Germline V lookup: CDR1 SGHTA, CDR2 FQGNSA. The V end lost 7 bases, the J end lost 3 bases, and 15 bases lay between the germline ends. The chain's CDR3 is CASNGGLSDTEAFF. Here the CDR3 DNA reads TGTGCCAGCAATGGGGGCTTGAGCGACACTGAAGCTTTCTTT.

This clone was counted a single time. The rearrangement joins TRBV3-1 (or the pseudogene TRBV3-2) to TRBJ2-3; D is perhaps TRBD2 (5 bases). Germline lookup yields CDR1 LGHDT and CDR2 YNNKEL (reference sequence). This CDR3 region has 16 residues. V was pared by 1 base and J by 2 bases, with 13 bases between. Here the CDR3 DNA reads TGTGCCAGCAGCCAAGCGGGGAGCCCCAACACAGATACGCAGTATTTT. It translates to CASSQAGSPNTDTQYF.

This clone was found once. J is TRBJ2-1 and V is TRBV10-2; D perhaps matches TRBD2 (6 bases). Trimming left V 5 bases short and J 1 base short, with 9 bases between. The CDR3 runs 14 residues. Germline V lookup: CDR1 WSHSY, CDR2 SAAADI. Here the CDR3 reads CASSSSGSYNEQFF. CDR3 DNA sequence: TGCGCCAGCAGTAGTAGCGGATCCTACAATGAGCAGTTCTTC.

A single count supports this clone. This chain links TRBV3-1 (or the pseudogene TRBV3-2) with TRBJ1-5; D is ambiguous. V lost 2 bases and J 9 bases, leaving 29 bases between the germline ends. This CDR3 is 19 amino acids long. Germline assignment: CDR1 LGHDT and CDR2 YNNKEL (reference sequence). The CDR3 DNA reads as TGTGCCAGCAGCCAATTAGCGGAAAGGGAACCCCTTCCATGTGGGCCCCAGCATTTT. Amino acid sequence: CASSQLAEREPLPCGPQHF.

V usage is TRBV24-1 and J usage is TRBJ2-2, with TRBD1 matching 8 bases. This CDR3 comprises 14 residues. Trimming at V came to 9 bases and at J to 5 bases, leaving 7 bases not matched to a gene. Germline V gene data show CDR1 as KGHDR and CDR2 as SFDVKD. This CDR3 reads CATRDQGATGELFF. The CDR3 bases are TGTGCCACCCGAGACCAGGGGGCAACCGGGGAGCTGTTTTTT.

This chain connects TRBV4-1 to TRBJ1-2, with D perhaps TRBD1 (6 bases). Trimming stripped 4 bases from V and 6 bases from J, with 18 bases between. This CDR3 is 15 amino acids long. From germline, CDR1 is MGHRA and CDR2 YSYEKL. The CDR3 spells CASSRPGQPIHGYTF. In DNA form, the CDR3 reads TGCGCCAGCAGCCGCCCCGGACAGCCCATCCATGGCTACACCTTC.